This T cell receptor (beta chain) was profiled in a study of T cell repertoires in cytomegalovirus infection. Study observations and caveats: Ex vivo, HLA-C-restricted CMV-specific TCR beta clonotypes prevailed over the rest of the response.

The table lists this clonotype with many counts. Antigen unknown. TCRdb reanalysed the reads using MiXCR and keeps one entry per CDR3 protein. This table holds roughly 76,000 distinct CDR3 sequences, around 3.4% found once. The source is a human donor in good health (CMV status not recorded). Some clones in this sample may be carry-over from other donors' samples. The material sequenced was PBMCs.

Written as DNA, the CDR3 is TGTGCCAGCAGCTTCGGACAGGGGGCAGAAGCTTTCTTT. Translating gives CASSFGQGAEAFF. The chain combines TRBV5-6 with TRBJ1-1; 11 bases agree with TRBD1. Germline CDR1 reads SGHDT; CDR2 reads YYEEEE. The CDR3 has 13 residues. The V gene end was trimmed by 2 bases and the J gene end by 8 bases; junction bases not matched to a gene: 2. Variable domain in full (rest from reference TRBV5-6 and TRBJ1-1): DAGVTQSPTHLIKTRGQQVTLRCSPKSGHDTVSWYQQALGQGPQFIFQYYEEEERQRGNFPDRFSGHQFPNYSSELNVNALLLGDSALYLCASSFGQGAEAFFGQGTRLTVV.